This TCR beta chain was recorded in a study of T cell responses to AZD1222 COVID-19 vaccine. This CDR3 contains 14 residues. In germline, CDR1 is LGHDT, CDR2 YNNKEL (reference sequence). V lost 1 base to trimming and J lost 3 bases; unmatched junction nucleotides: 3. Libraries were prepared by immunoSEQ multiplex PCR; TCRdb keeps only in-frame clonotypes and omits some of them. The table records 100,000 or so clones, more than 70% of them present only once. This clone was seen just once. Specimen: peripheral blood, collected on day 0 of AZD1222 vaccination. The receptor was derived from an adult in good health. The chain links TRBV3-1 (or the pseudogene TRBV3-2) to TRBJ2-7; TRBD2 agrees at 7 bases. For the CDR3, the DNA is TGTGCCAGCAGCCAAGGGCTAGCGGTCTACGAGCAGTACTTC. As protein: CASSQGLAVYEQYF.